What follows is one TCR beta chain and its context. Its binding antigen is unknown. Base qualities were left out, and no much larger clone turns up one base away. This entry belongs to a study of cytomegalovirus exposure and HLA in healthy donors (dated by TCRdb to about 2017). Regarding the study in general: According to an earlier analysis of 550 to 700 of the donors, 150 million to 200 million T cells yielded 90 million to 140 million unique TCR beta sequences and less than 300 Gb of sequence data. All discovery cohort repertoires had been generated on a single sequencing platform. On average, 235,054 unique TCR beta nucleotide sequences were sequenced per donor among 398 genotyped donors of the cohort, with around 19% of those sequences being non-productive. Typing coverage differed by locus: A, B, C, DRB1 and DQB1 were typed in about 620-630 donors, DQA1 in 500 to 550, DPA1 in nearly 610, and DPB1 in 400 to 490. In addition to the first cohort of 666 subjects, a separate validation cohort of approximately 130 different subjects was used. The study aimed to test whether signatures of past pathogen exposure could be identified by cataloging public T cell receptors. An earlier analysis of approximately 500 of the donors applied high-throughput TCR beta sequencing to assess whether each TCR beta V gene segment acted as functional or pseudogenic. About five DR-DQ haplotypes were handled as single units for association and clustering because linkage in the cohort was strong. Using immunosequencing, the study profiled T cell repertoires from approximately 700 subjects and related those repertoires to cytomegalovirus serostatus. An early release that covered several hundred HLA-typed donors contained approximately 320 gigabases of sequencing data and about 84 million unique TCR sequences. Of the roughly 400 genotyped donors, approximately 83% fell in the genetic ancestry cluster associated with self-reported Caucasian donors. Rather than drawing on any new phenotypic data, the later analysis identified candidate immune exposures from TCR beta sequences and the way those sequences occurred across donors. To study patterns of TCR occurrence, a later analysis re-analyzed previously published TCR beta repertoires from around 700 donors and added high-resolution HLA genotyping. A later genetic analysis used genome-wide SNP genotypes for about three fifths of the 666 donors, treating that subset as a discovery cohort. To predict cytomegalovirus infection status, the study combined high-throughput TCR immunosequencing, statistical association of individual TCRs with disease status, and machine learning. HLA typing included class I and class II loci at four-digit resolution. Donor age, sex, ethnicity and CMV serostatus were compiled together with the repertoire data. What the study reported, not specific to this receptor: Presence/absence analyses assumed roughly uniform sequencing depth across donors, an assumption that may not hold. Some IMGT-functional V segments, including TRBV6-2 and TRBV6-3, could not be distinguished by the 87-base-pair reads and were therefore excluded. An earlier analysis of around 600 of the donors showed that most TCR beta V segments appeared in productive rearrangements either about 90% or about 30% of the time, which broadly matched IMGT annotations. A further reported finding was that TCR beta sequences accurately predicted the HLA-A and HLA-B alleles for most subjects in the first cohort. Cytomegalovirus status was reported to be diagnosed by the classifier with high specificity and sensitivity in both the original and validation cohorts. A total of 164 TCR beta chains were listed by the study as associated with cytomegalovirus. In a later analysis, HLA-associated TCR beta chains were found to be more clonally expanded and to have lower generation probabilities than equally common non-associated chains. Several of the top co-occurrence clusters appeared to be linked to parvovirus B19, influenza, CMV and Epstein-Barr virus, according to a later analysis. In a later genetic analysis, a missense DCLRE1C variant was associated with V-gene and J-gene trimming of TCR beta chains, and the association was replicated in an independent cohort. The cohort was sequenced for TCR beta chains only, and without alpha or paired-chain data the features that could be detected were limited. Three of the identified cytomegalovirus-associated TCR beta chains were confirmed in vitro to be specific for cytomegalovirus antigens. Correlated functional status among segregating V segments might reflect linkage disequilibrium, but an unknown experimental factor could not be ruled out. About 17 rarely observed V segments, including chromosome 9 orphons, were excluded from the earlier analysis of a few hundred of the donors because counts were too low. HLA typing was unavailable for some donors at each locus, so association tests used only the typed subset. Across donors, most TCR sequences were observed very rarely, whereas some public TCRs were present in many individuals. The authors suggested that the approach could potentially be extended to other disease states and immunological phenotypes. A later analysis found that most CMV-associated TCR beta chains appeared HLA-restricted, with HLA associations seemingly driven largely by CMV exposure. For the cohort, immune exposure information was limited to CMV serostatus. A later genetic analysis reported fewer N-insertions in productive TCRs among donors in an Asian-associated ancestry cluster than the 666-donor mean. When HLA alleles, especially DR and DQ, strongly co-occurred, attributing TCR associations to individual alleles was difficult. A cluster of highly shared sequence variants was judged likely to represent a technical artifact of the sequencing pipeline. According to a later analysis, TCR association rates differed among HLA loci, with DRB1 alleles showing the most associated TCRs and HLA-C alleles showing the fewest. Specific HLA alleles were associated with roughly 16,000 TCR beta sequences at a false discovery rate of 0.05 in a later analysis.

In total, approximately 610 healthy bone marrow donors made up the cohort. At the time of sampling, every cohort member was nominally healthy, though immune exposures that went unrecorded were likely present. The donor was CMV seronegative and belonged to the group of 352 seronegative cohort members. A peripheral blood sample was collected from each donor, and TCR beta sequencing was performed on peripheral blood mononuclear cells. The Qiagen DNeasy Blood Extraction Kit was used to extract genomic DNA from the blood cell samples. The receptor library was made with the immunoSEQ multiplex PCR assay. A mixture of 60 forward primers for TCR Vbeta segments and 13 reverse primers for TCR Jbeta segments was used in the multiplex PCR. A multiplex PCR assay on genomic DNA amplified the CDR3 region of rearranged TCR beta genes. The Illumina HiSeq System was used to sequence the amplified TCR beta libraries as 87-base-pair reads. The paper's processing steps were these. A later analysis tallied 75 million to 95 million unique TCR beta chains across the 666 repertoires, and some 10 million of those chains were shared by two or more donors. Raw reads were error-corrected and collapsed into unique sequences with a nearest-neighbor algorithm that merged closely related sequences to remove PCR and sequencing errors. Alignment of CDR3 sequences to IMGT reference sequences was used to assign V, D and J gene segments. For a sequence to be retained, at least a six-nucleotide match to both a V gene segment and a J gene segment was required. A rearrangement was called productive if the CDR3 had no stop codons and remained in frame with V and J, and every other rearrangement was called non-productive. Following IMGT convention, CDR3 was defined as the stretch from the second conserved V-encoded cysteine up to the conserved J-encoded phenylalanine. The earlier analysis of more than 450 of the donors excluded sequences that lacked an unambiguous match to a single V gene segment. An earlier analysis of several hundred of the donors called V segments functional above 56.7% productive rearrangements and segregating when the between-donor standard deviation exceeded 5%. A statistical classification framework was developed to diagnose cytomegalovirus status using the catalog of TCR beta chain sequences. In a later analysis, TCR nucleotide sequences were compared against IMGT/GENE-DB human TR gene sequences so that V and J genes could be assigned. Using the TCRdist pipeline, a later analysis assigned CDR3 sequences along with most-parsimonious VDJ recombination scenarios. In a later analysis, each TCR beta chain was defined by its CDR3 amino acid sequence together with its V-gene family, and reads lacking a unique V-gene family were excluded. As a way to deal with suspected cross-contamination and a sequencing artifact, a later analysis dropped hundreds of nucleotide sequences that were highly shared and had low generation probability. A later analysis calculated a clonal expansion index for each public chain from normalized within-repertoire ranks of inferred template counts. In a later analysis, generation probabilities were computed using a VDJ recombination model fitted to out-of-frame rearrangements, and the results were checked against IGoR. In a later analysis, TCR-TCR, TCR-HLA and TCR-CMV co-occurrence was scored with hypergeometric tests, and a repertoire-size bias correction was applied to TCR pairs. False discovery rates were estimated in a later analysis by permuting HLA or CMV assignments 20 times. In a later analysis, co-occurring TCRs were grouped using DBSCAN, with TCRdist sequence similarity added in when clustering inside HLA-allele-positive subsets. Co-occurrence clustering excluded repertoires with fewer than 30,000 or more than 120,000 public chains, plus five with anomalous nucleotide sharing. TCRdb limited this immuneACCESS table to in-frame rearrangements with V and J called. A share of clones is missing; checked studies link under half to unresolved V genes, and the rest is unexplained. The V and J calls and clone size come from that table; D and trimming were worked out from the DNA. The sample has 150,000 or so clones on record, 76% of them singletons. Less than 0.9% of the sample is in the top ten clones.

V lost 5 bases and J lost 3 bases, and the count of bases not matched to a germline gene is 11. Per the germline V gene, SGHTA is the CDR1 and FQGNSA is the CDR2. Reading from cysteine to phenylalanine, the CDR3 counts 16 amino acids. Just the 48-base CDR3 DNA is kept, in frame starting at base 1. This receptor was obtained from a female donor in good health and CMV-seronegative. Sequenced sample: PBMCs. The chain is assembled from TRBV7-2 and TRBJ2-3, and 7 junctional nucleotides match TRBD1. The sequenced DNA: TGTGCCAGCAGCCCGAGCCGGGACAGACGTACAGATACGCAGTATTTT. Protein translation: CASSPSRDRRTDTQYF.